A selection of T cell receptor beta chains follows, all from one sample in a study of radiotherapy plus CTLA-4 blockade in lung cancer. Profiled with immunoSEQ multiplex PCR; TCRdb holds only in-frame clones, not every one. Of 90,000 to 100,000 clones in the sample, 80% to 85% are singletons; the top ten hold roughly 24%. Specimen: peripheral blood, collected from a patient treated with radiotherapy plus ipilimumab. The receptors were gathered from a human donor with non-small cell lung cancer that progressed on radiotherapy plus ipilimumab. Each CDR3 is given with its conserved first and last residue. Fields, in order: clone size, V gene, J gene, CDR3 length, D gene, CDR3 protein, CDR3 DNA. The D gene is left open where the match is weak. Where a row states a size, it is once, few, many or the class of an expanded clone; other rows omit it.

.	TRBV7-3	TRBJ2-1	16	TRBD2	CASSWVAGVSRNEQFF	TGTGCCAGCAGCTGGGTAGCGGGAGTAAGTAGGAATGAGCAGTTCTTC
few	TRBV5-1	TRBJ2-7	13	.	CASSGGQGYEQYF	TGCGCCAGCAGCGGGGGCCAGGGCTACGAGCAGTACTTC
.	TRBV4-2	TRBJ2-4	13	TRBD2	CASSQDWGLFQYF	TGTGCCAGCAGCCAAGATTGGGGACTATTTCAGTACTTC
.	TRBV28	TRBJ2-1	12	.	CASSPPLGEQFF	TGTGCCAGCAGTCCCCCATTGGGGGAGCAGTTCTTC
.	TRBV18	TRBJ1-1	16	.	CASSPPSRAGWTEAFF	TGTGCCAGCTCACCACCGTCGAGGGCCGGGTGGACTGAAGCTTTCTTT
.	TRBV6-5	TRBJ1-2	13	.	CASSYLQGRPSTF	TGTGCCAGCAGTTACCTCCAGGGACGCCCCTCCACCTTC
.	TRBV5-1	TRBJ1-2	15	TRBD1	CASSPTQGGVIGYTF	TGCGCCAGCAGTCCTACACAGGGGGGAGTAATTGGCTACACCTTC
.	TRBV6-5	TRBJ1-1	14	.	CASSRTRMNTEAFF	TGTGCCAGCAGTCGGACTAGGATGAACACTGAAGCTTTCTTT
.	TRBV1	TRBJ2-2	18	.	CTSSHCRGLAGDTGELFF	TGCACCAGCAGCCATTGCCGGGGACTAGCGGGAGACACCGGGGAGCTGTTTTTT
.	TRBV5-1	TRBJ1-1	11	.	CASVGVTEAFF	TGCGCCAGCGTGGGAGTCACTGAAGCTTTCTTT
once	TRBV10-2	TRBJ2-1	14	TRBD2	CASGPGLGWDEQFF	TGCGCCAGCGGCCCGGGACTAGGATGGGATGAGCAGTTCTTC
.	TRBV2	TRBJ1-5	14	TRBD1	CASSSDRGDQPQHF	TGTGCCAGCAGCTCCGACAGGGGGGATCAGCCCCAGCATTTT
few	TRBV5-8	TRBJ2-5	16	TRBD1	CASSLVWDRGGETQYF	TGTGCCAGCAGCTTGGTCTGGGACAGGGGCGGAGAGACCCAGTACTTC
.	TRBV7-8	TRBJ2-1	19	TRBD2	CASSSLRWGREASYNEQFF	TGTGCCAGCAGCTCCCTCCGCTGGGGGCGGGAGGCCTCCTACAATGAGCAGTTCTTC
.	TRBV11-3	TRBJ1-4	15	.	CASRRMGKTNEKLFF	TGTGCCAGCAGGCGAATGGGGAAAACTAATGAAAAACTGTTTTTT
.	TRBV11-2	TRBJ2-5	14	.	CASSPGTPGETQYF	TGTGCCAGCAGCCCGGGGACGCCCGGGGAGACCCAGTACTTC
.	TRBV6-6	TRBJ2-3	11	.	CASSEQITQYF	TGTGCCAGTAGCGAGCAGATTACGCAGTATTTT
.	TRBV5-1	TRBJ1-1	16	.	CASSLIPRSMNTEAFF	TGCGCCAGCAGCTTGATCCCCCGATCGATGAACACTGAAGCTTTCTTT
.	TRBV6-6	TRBJ2-7	13	.	CASTSQASYEQYF	TGTGCCAGCACATCCCAGGCATCCTACGAGCAGTACTTC
.	TRBV11-2	TRBJ2-3	13	.	CASSSDRHDTQYF	TGTGCCAGCAGCTCAGACAGGCACGATACGCAGTATTTT
.	TRBV18	TRBJ2-7	14	.	CASSPVQGGYEQYF	TGTGCCAGCTCACCAGTGCAGGGTGGGTACGAGCAGTACTTC
.	TRBV29-1	TRBJ2-1	13	.	CSGGYGLYNEQFF	TGCAGCGGTGGGTACGGGTTATACAATGAGCAGTTCTTC
once	TRBV4-1	TRBJ2-5	18	TRBD2	CASSGGLAGYLVGETQYF	TGCGCCAGCAGCGGCGGACTAGCGGGATATCTTGTAGGAGAGACCCAGTACTTC
.	TRBV21-1	TRBJ1-2	16	.	CASSKGRRGHYYGYTF	TGTGCCAGCAGCAAAGGCCGCAGGGGGCATTACTATGGCTACACCTTC
.	TRBV28	TRBJ2-2	12	.	CASIGNTGELFF	TGTGCCAGCATTGGGAACACCGGGGAGCTGTTTTTT
.	TRBV27	TRBJ1-2	15	.	CASGSGVTSGYGYTF	TGTGCCAGCGGCTCGGGGGTAACGTCAGGCTATGGCTACACCTTC
.	TRBV9	TRBJ2-2	14	.	CASSPIANTGELFF	TGTGCCAGCAGCCCTATCGCGAACACCGGGGAGCTGTTTTTT
.	TRBV19	TRBJ2-5	15	TRBD1	CASSPGQGAWETQYF	TGTGCCAGTAGTCCTGGACAGGGGGCATGGGAGACCCAGTACTTC
.	TRBV11-3	TRBJ2-2	17	.	CASSLDLRGKNTGELFF	TGTGCCAGCAGCTTAGATCTACGGGGGAAGAACACCGGGGAGCTGTTTTTT
.	TRBV12-2	TRBJ2-6	20	.	CASRQLEDLTDSSGANVLTF	TGTGCAAGTCGCCAGCTTGAGGATCTGACAGATTCCTCTGGGGCCAACGTCCTGACTTTC
.	TRBV5-1	TRBJ2-5	14	.	CASSIGTLQETQYF	TGCGCCAGCAGCATCGGGACTTTACAAGAGACCCAGTACTTC
few	TRBV28	TRBJ2-2	12	.	CASSSWTGELFF	TGTGCCAGCAGTAGTTGGACCGGGGAGCTGTTTTTT